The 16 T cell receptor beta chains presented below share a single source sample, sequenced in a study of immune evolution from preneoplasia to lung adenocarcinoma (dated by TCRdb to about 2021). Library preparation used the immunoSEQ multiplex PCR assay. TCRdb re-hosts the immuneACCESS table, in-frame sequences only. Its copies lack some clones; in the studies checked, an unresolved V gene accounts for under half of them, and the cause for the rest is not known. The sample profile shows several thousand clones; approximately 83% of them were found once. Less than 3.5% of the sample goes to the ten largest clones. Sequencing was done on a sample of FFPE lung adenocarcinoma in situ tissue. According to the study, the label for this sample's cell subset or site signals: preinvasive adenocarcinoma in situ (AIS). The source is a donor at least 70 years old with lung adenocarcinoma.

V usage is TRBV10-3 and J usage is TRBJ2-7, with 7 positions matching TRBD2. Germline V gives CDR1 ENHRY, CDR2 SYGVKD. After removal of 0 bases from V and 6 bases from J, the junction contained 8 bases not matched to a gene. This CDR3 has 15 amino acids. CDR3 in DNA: TGTGCCATCAGTGAGTCTGGACTAGGGGCATCCGAGCAGTACTTC. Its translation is CAISESGLGASEQYF.

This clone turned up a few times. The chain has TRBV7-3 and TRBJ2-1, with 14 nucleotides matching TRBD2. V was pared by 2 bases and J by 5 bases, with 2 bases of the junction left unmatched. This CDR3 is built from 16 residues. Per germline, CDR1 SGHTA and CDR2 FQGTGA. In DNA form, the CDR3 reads TGTGCCAGCAGCTTAGGGACTAGCGGGAGCAACAATGAGCAGTTCTTC. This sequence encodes CASSLGTSGSNNEQFF.

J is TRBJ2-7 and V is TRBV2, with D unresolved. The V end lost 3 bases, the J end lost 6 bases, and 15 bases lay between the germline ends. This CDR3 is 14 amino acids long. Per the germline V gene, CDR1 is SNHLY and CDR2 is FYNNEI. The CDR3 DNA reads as TGTGCCAGCAGTGAGATTTTGGGGATCGGCGAGCAGTACTTC. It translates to CASSEILGIGEQYF.

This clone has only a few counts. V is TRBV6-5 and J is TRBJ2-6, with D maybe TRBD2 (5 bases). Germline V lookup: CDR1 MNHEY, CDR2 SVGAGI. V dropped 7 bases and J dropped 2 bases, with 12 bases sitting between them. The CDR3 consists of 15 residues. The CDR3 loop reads CASNQERAGANVLTF. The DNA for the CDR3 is TGTGCCAGCAACCAAGAGAGGGCTGGGGCCAACGTCCTGACTTTC.

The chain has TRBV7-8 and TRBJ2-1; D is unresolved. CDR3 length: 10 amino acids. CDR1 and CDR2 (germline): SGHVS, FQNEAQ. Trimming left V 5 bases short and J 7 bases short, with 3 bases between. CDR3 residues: CASSDNEQFF. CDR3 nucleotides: TGTGCCAGCAGCGATAATGAGCAGTTCTTC.

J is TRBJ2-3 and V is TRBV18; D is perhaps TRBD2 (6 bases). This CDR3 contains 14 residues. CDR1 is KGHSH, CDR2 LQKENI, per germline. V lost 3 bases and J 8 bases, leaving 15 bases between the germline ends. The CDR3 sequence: CASSPRLVEVTQYF. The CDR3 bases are TGTGCCAGCTCACCTCGACTAGTTGAGGTTACGCAGTATTTT.

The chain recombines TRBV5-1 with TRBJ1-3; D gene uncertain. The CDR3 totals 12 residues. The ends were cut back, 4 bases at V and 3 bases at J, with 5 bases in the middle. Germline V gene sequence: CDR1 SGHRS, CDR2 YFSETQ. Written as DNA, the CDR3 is TGCGCCAGCAGCCCTTATGGAAACACCATATATTTT. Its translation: CASSPYGNTIYF. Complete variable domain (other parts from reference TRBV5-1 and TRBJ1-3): KAGVTQTPRYLIKTRGQQVTLSCSPISGHRSVSWYQQTPGQGLQFLFEYFSETQRNKGNFPGRFSGRQFSNSRSEMNVSTLELGDSALYLCASSPYGNTIYFGEGSWLTVV.

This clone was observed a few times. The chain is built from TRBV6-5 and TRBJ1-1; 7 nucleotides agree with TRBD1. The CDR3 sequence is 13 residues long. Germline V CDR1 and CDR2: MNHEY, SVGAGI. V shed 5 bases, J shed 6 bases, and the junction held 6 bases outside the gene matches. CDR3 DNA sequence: TGTGCCAGCAGTCTCCCCGACAGGGCTGAAGCTTTCTTT. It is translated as CASSLPDRAEAFF.

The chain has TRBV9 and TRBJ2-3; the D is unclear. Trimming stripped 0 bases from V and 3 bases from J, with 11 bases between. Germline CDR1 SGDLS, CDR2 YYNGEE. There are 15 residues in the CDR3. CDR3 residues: CASSVGSGRTDTQYF. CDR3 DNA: TGTGCCAGCAGCGTAGGGTCGGGCAGAACAGATACGCAGTATTTT. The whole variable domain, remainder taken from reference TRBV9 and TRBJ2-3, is DSGVTQTPKHLITATGQRVTLRCSPRSGDLSVYWYQQSLDQGLQFLIQYYNGEERAKGNILERFSAQQFPDLHSELNLSSLELGDSALYFCASSVGSGRTDTQYFGPGTRLTVL.

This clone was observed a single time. CDR3 amino acids: CSVRGWAWSTEAFF. For the CDR3, the DNA is TGCAGCGTCCGAGGTTGGGCCTGGAGCACTGAAGCTTTCTTT. This chain links TRBV29-1 with TRBJ1-1, with D uncertain. The germline V gene encodes CDR1 SQVTM and CDR2 ANQGSEA. Trimming shortened V by 6 bases and J by 4 bases, and 18 bases separated the two germline ends. This CDR3 has 14 amino acids. Complete variable domain (other parts from reference TRBV29-1 and TRBJ1-1): SAVISQKPSRDICQRGTSLTIQCQVDSQVTMMFWYRQQPGQSLTLIATANQGSEATYESGFVIDKFPISRPNLTFSTLTVSNMSPEDSSIYLCSVRGWAWSTEAFFGQGTRLTVV.

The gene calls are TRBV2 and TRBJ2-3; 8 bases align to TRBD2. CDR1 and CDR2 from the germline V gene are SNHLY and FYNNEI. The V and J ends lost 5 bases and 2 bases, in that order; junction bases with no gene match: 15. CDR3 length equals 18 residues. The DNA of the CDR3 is TGTGCCAGCAGTTTTACGCGACCGGGACTAGAACCCACAGATACGCAGTATTTT. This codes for CASSFTRPGLEPTDTQYF.

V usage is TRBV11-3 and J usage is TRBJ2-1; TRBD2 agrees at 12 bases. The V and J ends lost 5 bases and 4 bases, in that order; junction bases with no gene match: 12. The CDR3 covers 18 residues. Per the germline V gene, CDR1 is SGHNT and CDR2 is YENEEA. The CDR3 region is CASSSGLAGYTSYNEQFF. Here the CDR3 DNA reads TGTGCCAGCAGCAGCGGACTAGCGGGATATACTTCATACAATGAGCAGTTCTTC.

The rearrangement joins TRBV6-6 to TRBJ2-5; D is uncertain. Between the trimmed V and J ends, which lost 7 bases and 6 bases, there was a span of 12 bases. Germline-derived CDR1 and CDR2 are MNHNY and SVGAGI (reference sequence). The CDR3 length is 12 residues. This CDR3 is CASTSNRQTQYF. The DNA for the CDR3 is TGTGCCAGCACCTCGAACAGACAGACCCAGTACTTC.

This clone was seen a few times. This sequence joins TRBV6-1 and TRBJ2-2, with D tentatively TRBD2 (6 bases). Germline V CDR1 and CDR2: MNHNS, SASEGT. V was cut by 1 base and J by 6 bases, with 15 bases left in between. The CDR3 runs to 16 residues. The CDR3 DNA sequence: TGTGCCAGCAGTGAAGTGGCCGGAGGAGGGCCCGGGGAGCTGTTTTTT. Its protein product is CASSEVAGGGPGELFF.

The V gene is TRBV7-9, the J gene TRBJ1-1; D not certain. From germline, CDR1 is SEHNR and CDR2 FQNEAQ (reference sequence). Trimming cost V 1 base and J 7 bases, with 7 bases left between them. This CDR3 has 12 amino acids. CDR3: CASSLGTNEAFF. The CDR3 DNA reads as TGTGCCAGCAGCTTAGGAACCAATGAAGCTTTCTTT.

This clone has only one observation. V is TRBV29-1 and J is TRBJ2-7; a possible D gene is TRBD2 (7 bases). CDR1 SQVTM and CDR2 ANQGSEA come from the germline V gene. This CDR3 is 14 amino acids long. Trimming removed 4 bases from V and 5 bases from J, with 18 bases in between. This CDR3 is CSVAQTGRGNEQYF. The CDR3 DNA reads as TGCAGCGTTGCGCAAACAGGGCGGGGGAACGAGCAGTACTTC.